The sequence of this TCR beta chain was determined in a study of blood T cell repertoires in COVID-19. Participants, about 18 to 100 years old, spanned 25 or so US areas. Assignment of participants to cohorts was predicated upon participant-reported clinical history. This clone was found once. The CDR3 consists of 16 residues. Trimming removed 0 bases from V and 4 bases from J, with 15 bases in between. In germline, CDR1 is LGHNA, CDR2 YSLEER. Original processing notes: Counts of nucleated cells, estimated from reference gene primer amplification, were obtained. Profiling relied on immunoSEQ multiplex PCR, and the TCRdb table lists in-frame clones only, not all of them. V and J calls plus clone size are reproduced from that table; the DNA served to infer D and trimming. The table has roughly 300,000 clones, approximately 86% seen once.

The TCR was taken from a woman in her 40s with acute COVID-19. The chain links TRBV4-3 to TRBJ1-2; possible D gene TRBD1, 6 bases. The sequenced material came from PBMCs or T cells enriched from blood (not recorded which). CDR3 nucleotides: TGCGCCAGCAGCCAAGATTTACAGGGATCACCCTATGGCTACACCTTC. Its translation is CASSQDLQGSPYGYTF.